This T cell receptor (beta chain) comes out of a study of a mutant IDH1 vaccine in newly diagnosed glioma. Profiling relied on immunoSEQ multiplex PCR, and the TCRdb table lists in-frame clones only, not all of them. The sample includes roughly 38,000 clones, about three quarters of them seen just once. Time point reported: week 23, last vaccination. Every single dose of the vaccine, 300 ug of mutant IDH1 20-mer peptide, came with topical imiquimod. Concerning this clone: Its antigen remains unknown.

The receptor was derived from a man over 45 with glioma. The sequences come from PBMCs, collected from a glioma patient whose treatment included an IDH1 peptide vaccine.

The CDR3 is CASSQEKGWNTEAFF. The CDR3 coding sequence is TGCGCCAGCAGCCAAGAAAAGGGATGGAACACTGAAGCTTTCTTT. This chain links TRBV4-3 with TRBJ1-1; D remains unclear. The CDR3 covers 15 residues. V dropped 0 bases and J dropped 1 base, with 9 bases sitting between them. Per the germline V gene, CDR1 is LGHNA and CDR2 is YSLEER.